The entry below gives a single T cell receptor beta chain sequence along with its context. This clonotype was observed many times. No antigen is known for it. Within one base of it there is no much larger clone, and no base qualities were kept. The data are from a study of T cells after yellow fever vaccination (dated by TCRdb to 2018 to 2020). Describing the broader study: Libraries from fractions with low cell numbers were prepared with the SMART-Seq v4 Ultra Low Input RNA kit. Bulk TCR alpha and beta repertoires were sequenced longitudinally to track T-cell clones before and after primary and booster YFV17D yellow fever vaccination. Two healthy male donors made up the cohort, one aged 18 to 29 years and the other aged 30 to 40 years. Blood was drawn at multiple timepoints before and after primary and secondary immunization, with bulk PBMC replicates and cell subsets isolated.

V loses 3 bases, J loses 0 bases, and the germline ends lie 10 bases apart. The germline V gene specifies SGHRS as CDR1 and YFSETQ as CDR2. Including the terminal cysteine and phenylalanine, the CDR3 comprises 15 residues. CDR3 DNA only is kept here, 45 bases in frame from base 1. This specimen's treatment or condition label, per the study, means: live attenuated yellow fever vaccine strain. At every blood-draw timepoint, two biological replicates of bulk PBMCs were collected. PBMCs were isolated from peripheral blood using a standard Ficoll-Paque protocol. RNA was extracted with TriZol from bulk PBMCs, CD4 and CD8 fractions, and dextramer-positive and dextramer-negative fractions. The instrument given in TCRdb is Illumina NovaSeq 6000. Synthesis of TCR cDNA relied on 5'RACE template switching, a step that introduced a universal primer site along with unique molecular identifiers. Priming of cDNA synthesis was performed from both the TCR alpha and TCR beta constant segments. Library amplification involved two PCR steps, and the second step added sample barcodes and sequencing adapters. Sequencing of the libraries was done on either Illumina HiSeq 2500 (2x100 bp) or NovaSeq (2x150 bp). The paper's processing steps were these. Reads were demultiplexed and collapsed into UMI consensus sequences with MIGEC, and V(D)J alignment was performed with MiXCR. Vaccine-responding clonotypes were defined with edgeR using replicate PBMC samples, requiring FDR below 0.01 and a log2 fold change above 5 up to day 15. Bulk clonotypes were assigned CD4 or CD8 identity according to which sequenced CD4 or CD8 repertoire held them at higher abundance. Using fastp trimming at Q25 and MiXCR clonotype assembly, TCRdb reanalyzed the public sequencing data and kept in-frame beta chains. Identical CDR3 protein sequences are pooled into one entry, listed with their most common genes and DNA. These V and J calls derive from TCRdb rather than the authors' analysis. The sample table shows 250,000 or so distinct CDR3 sequences, and around 3.5% are seen once. Together, the top ten hold about 19% of the sample.

General findings and caveats noted by the study authors: Because abundant contaminating clonotypes from the bulk population could be contained in FACS-sorted repertoires, computational filtering was required. A small share of clonotypes was detected in both CD4 and CD8 compartments, with the overlap likely arising from convergent recombination. Most clones expanded after primary vaccination were re-detected after the booster (about 95% of CD4 and more than 70% of CD8), suggesting broad memory maintenance. Because the study included only a couple of donors, the extent to which the findings can be generalized is limited. Compared with the primary T-cell response, the secondary T-cell response was faster but weaker, reaching its peak on day 5 rather than on day 15.

The chain employs TRBV5-1 and TRBJ1-5; the D gene is unclear. The TCR comes from a man between 18 and 29 years old who received the YFV17D yellow fever vaccine. The sequences come from PBMCs, collected 15 days after the yellow fever booster vaccination. The bases read TGCGCCAGCAGCTCCGACGGAGATAGCAATCAGCCCCAGCATTTT. Its translation reads: CASSSDGDSNQPQHF.